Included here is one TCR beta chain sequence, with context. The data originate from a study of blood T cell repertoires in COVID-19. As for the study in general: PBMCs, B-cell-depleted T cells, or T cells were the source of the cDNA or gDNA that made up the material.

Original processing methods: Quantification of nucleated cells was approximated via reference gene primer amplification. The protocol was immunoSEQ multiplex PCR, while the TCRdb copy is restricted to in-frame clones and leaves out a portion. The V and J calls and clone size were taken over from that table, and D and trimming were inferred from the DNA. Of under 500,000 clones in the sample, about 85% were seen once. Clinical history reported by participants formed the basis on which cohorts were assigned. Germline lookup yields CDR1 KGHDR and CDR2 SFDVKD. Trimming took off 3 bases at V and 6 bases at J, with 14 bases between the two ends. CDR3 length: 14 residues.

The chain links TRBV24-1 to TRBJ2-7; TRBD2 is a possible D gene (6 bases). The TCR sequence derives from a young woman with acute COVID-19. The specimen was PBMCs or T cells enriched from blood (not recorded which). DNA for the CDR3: TGTGCCACCAGTGATCGGCGGGATTTCTCCGAGCAGTACTTC. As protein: CATSDRRDFSEQYF.